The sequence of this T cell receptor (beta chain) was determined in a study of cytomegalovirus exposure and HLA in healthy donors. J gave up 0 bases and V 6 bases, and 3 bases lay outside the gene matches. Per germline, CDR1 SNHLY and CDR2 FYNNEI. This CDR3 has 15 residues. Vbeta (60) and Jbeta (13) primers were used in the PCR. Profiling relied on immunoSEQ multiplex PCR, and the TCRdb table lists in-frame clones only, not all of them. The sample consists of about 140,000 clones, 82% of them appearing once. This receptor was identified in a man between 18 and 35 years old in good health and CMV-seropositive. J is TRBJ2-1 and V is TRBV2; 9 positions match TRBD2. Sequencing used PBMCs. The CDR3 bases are TGTGCCAGCAGACTAGCGGGTAGCTCCTACAATGAGCAGTTCTTC. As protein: CASRLAGSSYNEQFF.